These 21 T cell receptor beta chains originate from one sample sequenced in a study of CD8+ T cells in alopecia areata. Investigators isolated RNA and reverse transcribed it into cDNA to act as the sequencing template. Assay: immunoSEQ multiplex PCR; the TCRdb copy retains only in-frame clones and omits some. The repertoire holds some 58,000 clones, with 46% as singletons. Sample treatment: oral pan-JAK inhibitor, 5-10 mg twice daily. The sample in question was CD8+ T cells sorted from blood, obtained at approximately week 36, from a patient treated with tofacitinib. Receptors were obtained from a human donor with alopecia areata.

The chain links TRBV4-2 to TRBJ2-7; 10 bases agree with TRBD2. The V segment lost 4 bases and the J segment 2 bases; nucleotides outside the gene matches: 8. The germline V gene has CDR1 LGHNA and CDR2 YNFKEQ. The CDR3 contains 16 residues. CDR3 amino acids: CASSPLGLAETYEQYF. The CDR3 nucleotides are TGTGCCAGCAGCCCGCTCGGACTAGCGGAGACCTACGAGCAGTACTTC.

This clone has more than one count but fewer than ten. The chain's CDR3 is CASSSGTGQGNTIYF. DNA for the CDR3: TGTGCCAGCAGCTCAGGGACAGGGCAAGGAAACACCATATATTTT. The chain is built from TRBV5-4 and TRBJ1-3, with 9 bases fitting TRBD1. Germline V gives CDR1 SGHNT, CDR2 YYREEE (reference sequence). The CDR3 loop spans 15 amino acids. The ends lost 3 bases at V and 4 bases at J; junction bases unmatched: 5.

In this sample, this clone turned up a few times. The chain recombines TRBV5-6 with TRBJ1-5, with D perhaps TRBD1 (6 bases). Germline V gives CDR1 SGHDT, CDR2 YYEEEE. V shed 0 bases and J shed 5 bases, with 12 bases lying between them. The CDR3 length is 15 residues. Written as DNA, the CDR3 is TGTGCCAGCAGCTTGGCTGGGGGCGAGGATCAGCCCCAGCATTTT. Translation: CASSLAGGEDQPQHF.

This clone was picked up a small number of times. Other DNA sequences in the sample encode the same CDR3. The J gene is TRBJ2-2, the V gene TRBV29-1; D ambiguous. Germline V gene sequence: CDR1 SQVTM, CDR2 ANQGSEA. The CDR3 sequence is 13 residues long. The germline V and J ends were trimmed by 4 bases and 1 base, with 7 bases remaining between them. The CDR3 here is CSVVRENTGELFF. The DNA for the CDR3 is TGCAGCGTTGTGCGCGAGAACACCGGGGAGCTGTTTTTT.

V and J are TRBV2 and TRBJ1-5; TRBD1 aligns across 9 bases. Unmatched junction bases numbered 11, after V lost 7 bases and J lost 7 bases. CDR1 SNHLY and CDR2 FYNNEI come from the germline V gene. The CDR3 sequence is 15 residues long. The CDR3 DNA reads TGTGCCAGCACTGATAGGGACAGGGCTCTCCAGCCCCAGCATTTT. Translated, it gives CASTDRDRALQPQHF.

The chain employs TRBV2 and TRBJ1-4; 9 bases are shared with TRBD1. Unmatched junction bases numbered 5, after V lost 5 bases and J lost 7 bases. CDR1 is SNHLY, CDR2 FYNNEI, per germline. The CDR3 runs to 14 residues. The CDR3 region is CASSPTGGSEKLFF. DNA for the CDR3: TGTGCCAGCAGTCCTACAGGGGGCAGTGAAAAACTGTTTTTT.

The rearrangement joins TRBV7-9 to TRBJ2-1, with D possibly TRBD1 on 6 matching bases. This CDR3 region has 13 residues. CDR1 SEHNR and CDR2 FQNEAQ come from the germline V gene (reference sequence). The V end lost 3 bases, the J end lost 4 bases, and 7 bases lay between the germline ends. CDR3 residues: CASSLDSYNEQFF. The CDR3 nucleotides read TGTGCCAGCAGCTTGGACAGTTACAATGAGCAGTTCTTC.

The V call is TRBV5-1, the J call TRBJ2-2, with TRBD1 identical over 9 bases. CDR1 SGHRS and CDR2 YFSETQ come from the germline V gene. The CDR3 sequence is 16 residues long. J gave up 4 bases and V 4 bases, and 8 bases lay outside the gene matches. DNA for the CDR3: TGCGCCAGCAGCATACACAGGGGGCAGAGCACCGGGGAGCTGTTTTTT. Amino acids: CASSIHRGQSTGELFF. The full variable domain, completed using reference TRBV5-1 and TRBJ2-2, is KAGVTQTPRYLIKTRGQQVTLSCSPISGHRSVSWYQQTPGQGLQFLFEYFSETQRNKGNFPGRFSGRQFSNSRSEMNVSTLELGDSALYLCASSIHRGQSTGELFFGEGSRLTVL.

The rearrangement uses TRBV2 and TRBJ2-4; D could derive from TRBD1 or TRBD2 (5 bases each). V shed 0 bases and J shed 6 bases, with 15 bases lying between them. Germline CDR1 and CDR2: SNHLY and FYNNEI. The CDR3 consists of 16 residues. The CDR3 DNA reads TGTGCCAGCAGTGAAGCCCGAATGGGGGTGGGAAACATTCAGTACTTC. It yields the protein CASSEARMGVGNIQYF.

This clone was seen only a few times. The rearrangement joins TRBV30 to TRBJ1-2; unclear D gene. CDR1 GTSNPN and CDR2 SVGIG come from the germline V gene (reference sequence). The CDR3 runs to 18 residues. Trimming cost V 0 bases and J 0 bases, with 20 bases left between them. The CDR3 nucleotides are TGTGCCTGGAGTGTCCCGACGGATTACGTTTTAGCTAACTATGGCTACACCTTC. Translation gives CAWSVPTDYVLANYGYTF.

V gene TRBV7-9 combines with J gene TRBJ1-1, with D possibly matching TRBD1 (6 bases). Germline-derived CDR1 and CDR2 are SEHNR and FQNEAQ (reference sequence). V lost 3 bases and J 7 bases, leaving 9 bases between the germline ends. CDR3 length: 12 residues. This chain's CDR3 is CASSFRGIEAFF. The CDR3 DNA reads TGTGCCAGCAGCTTCAGGGGAATTGAAGCTTTCTTT.

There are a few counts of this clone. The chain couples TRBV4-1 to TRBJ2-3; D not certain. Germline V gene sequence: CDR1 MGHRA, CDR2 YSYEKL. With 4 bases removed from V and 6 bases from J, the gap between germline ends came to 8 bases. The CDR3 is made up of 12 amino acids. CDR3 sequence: CASSPDRDTQYF. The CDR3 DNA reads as TGCGCCAGCAGCCCAGATCGGGATACGCAGTATTTT.

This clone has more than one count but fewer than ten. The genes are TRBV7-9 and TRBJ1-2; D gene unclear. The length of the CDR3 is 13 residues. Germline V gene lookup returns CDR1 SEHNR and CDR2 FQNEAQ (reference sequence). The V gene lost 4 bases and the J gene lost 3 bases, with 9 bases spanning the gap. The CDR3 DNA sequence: TGTGCCAGCAGCTCCGATCGGGACTATGGCTACACCTTC. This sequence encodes CASSSDRDYGYTF.

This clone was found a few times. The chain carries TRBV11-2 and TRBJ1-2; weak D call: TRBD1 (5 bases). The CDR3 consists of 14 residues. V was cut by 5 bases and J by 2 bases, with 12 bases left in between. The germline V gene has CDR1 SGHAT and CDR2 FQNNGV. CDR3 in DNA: TGTGCCAGCAGCGAGGGGCGGCCGAACTATGGCTACACCTTC. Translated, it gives CASSEGRPNYGYTF.

The CDR3 DNA follows: TGTGCCAGCAGCTTAAATCAAGCCTACGAGCAGTACTTC. Residues: CASSLNQAYEQYF. The rearrangement links TRBV7-8 to TRBJ2-7, with D hard to call. This CDR3 region has 13 residues. Germline CDR1 SGHVS, CDR2 FQNEAQ. The V end lost 2 bases, the J end lost 2 bases, and 7 bases lay between the germline ends.

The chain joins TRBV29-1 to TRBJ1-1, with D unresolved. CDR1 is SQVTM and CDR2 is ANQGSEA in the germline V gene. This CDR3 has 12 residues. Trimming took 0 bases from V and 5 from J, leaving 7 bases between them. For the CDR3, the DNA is TGCAGCGTTGAAGAGGGCAGGACTGAAGCTTTCTTT. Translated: CSVEEGRTEAFF.

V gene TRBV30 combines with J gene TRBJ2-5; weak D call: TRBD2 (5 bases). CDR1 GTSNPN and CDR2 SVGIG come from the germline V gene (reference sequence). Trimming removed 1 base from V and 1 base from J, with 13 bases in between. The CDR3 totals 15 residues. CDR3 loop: CAWSGEGIGQETQYF. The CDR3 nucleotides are TGTGCCTGGAGTGGCGAGGGAATAGGCCAAGAGACCCAGTACTTC.

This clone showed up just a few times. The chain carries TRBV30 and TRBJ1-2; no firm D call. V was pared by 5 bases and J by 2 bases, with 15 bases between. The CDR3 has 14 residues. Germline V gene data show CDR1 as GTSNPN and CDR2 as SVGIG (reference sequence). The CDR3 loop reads CAWASRMGNYGYTF. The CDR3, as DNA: TGTGCCTGGGCGTCCCGTATGGGGAACTATGGCTACACCTTC.

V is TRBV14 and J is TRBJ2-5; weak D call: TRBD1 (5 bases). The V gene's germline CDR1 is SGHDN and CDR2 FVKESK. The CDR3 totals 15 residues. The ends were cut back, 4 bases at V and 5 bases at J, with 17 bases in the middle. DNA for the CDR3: TGTGCCAGCAGCCGAGGAAGGGGTGCTTGGGAGACCCAGTACTTC. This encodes CASSRGRGAWETQYF.

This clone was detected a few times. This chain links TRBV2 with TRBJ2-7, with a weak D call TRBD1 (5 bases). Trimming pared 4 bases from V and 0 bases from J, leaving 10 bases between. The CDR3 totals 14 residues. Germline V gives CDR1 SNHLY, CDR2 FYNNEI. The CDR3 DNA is TGTGCCAGCAGTGTAGGGGCGAGCTCCTACGAGCAGTACTTC. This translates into CASSVGASSYEQYF.

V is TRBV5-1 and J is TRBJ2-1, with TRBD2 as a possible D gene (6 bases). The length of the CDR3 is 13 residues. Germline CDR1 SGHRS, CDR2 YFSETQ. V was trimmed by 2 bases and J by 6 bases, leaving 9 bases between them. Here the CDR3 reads CASSLGLINEQFF. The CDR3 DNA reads TGCGCCAGCAGCTTAGGACTAATCAATGAGCAGTTCTTC.